These 13 T cell receptor beta chains originate from one sample sequenced in a study of blood T cell repertoires in COVID-19. TCRdb's table, derived via immunoSEQ multiplex PCR, lists solely in-frame clones and lacks some. Here the sample spans some 50,000 clones, around 84% being singletons. Sequencing used peripheral blood. Receptors were obtained from a man aged 50 or older with acute or convalescent COVID-19.

V gene TRBV18 combines with J gene TRBJ1-4; 7 nucleotides match TRBD1. Losses at the gene ends were 6 bases for V and 3 bases for J; bases not matched to a gene: 4. Germline V gives CDR1 KGHSH, CDR2 LQKENI. The CDR3 has 14 amino acids. The CDR3 nucleotides are TGTGCCAGCTCCAACAGGGGACCTAATGAAAAACTGTTTTTT. Amino acids: CASSNRGPNEKLFF.

The genes are TRBV15 and TRBJ1-5, with a tentative D call TRBD1 (6 bases). Germline loops: CDR1 LNHNV, CDR2 YYDKDF (reference sequence). The CDR3 spans 14 residues. V gave up 1 base and J gave up 7 bases, with 11 bases separating them. The CDR3 spells CATSRGGLDQPQHF. The CDR3, as DNA: TGTGCCACCAGCAGAGGGGGGCTCGACCAGCCCCAGCATTTT. The entire variable domain, with the rest obtained from reference TRBV15 and TRBJ1-5, is as follows: DAMVIQNPRYQVTQFGKPVTLSCSQTLNHNVMYWYQQKSSQAPKLLFHYYDKDFNNEADTPDNFQSRRPNTSFCFLDIRSPGLGDTAMYLCATSRGGLDQPQHFGDGTRLSIL.

The rearrangement joins TRBV5-1 to TRBJ2-7, with D possibly matching TRBD1 (5 bases). V gave up 4 bases and J gave up 2 bases, with 13 bases separating them. Looked up from germline, CDR1 is SGHRS and CDR2 is YFSETQ. The CDR3 is 14 residues long. CDR3 sequence: CASSIGVLTYEQYF. The CDR3 DNA reads TGCGCCAGCAGCATAGGGGTGTTGACCTACGAGCAGTACTTC.

The J gene is TRBJ2-2, the V gene TRBV6-5, with 9 bases fitting TRBD1. This CDR3 is built from 14 residues. From germline, CDR1 is MNHEY and CDR2 SVGAGI. After removal of 7 bases from V and 4 bases from J, the junction contained 4 bases not matched to a gene. CDR3 coding DNA: TGTGCCAGCAACAGACAGGGGGGCACCGGGGAGCTGTTTTTT. Amino acids: CASNRQGGTGELFF.

This rearrangement joins TRBV4-1 to TRBJ2-5; perhaps TRBD2 as D (7 bases). The V gene's germline CDR1 is MGHRA and CDR2 YSYEKL. The V and J ends lost 4 bases and 5 bases respectively, with 17 bases between them. This CDR3 has 15 amino acids. The CDR3 here is CASSRTATSVETQYF. In DNA form, the CDR3 reads TGCGCCAGCAGCCGGACAGCAACTAGCGTGGAGACCCAGTACTTC.

The count of this clone is one. The V and J genes are TRBV12-3 or TRBV12-4 and TRBJ2-5; the D gene is possibly TRBD1 (7 bases). V was cut by 4 bases and J by 5 bases, with 11 bases left in between. The CDR3 loop spans 13 amino acids. In nucleotides, the CDR3 is TGTGCCAGCAGTTCCGGAGGGGGCGAGACCCAGTACTTC. Translated, it gives CASSSGGGETQYF.

The chain uses TRBV10-1 and TRBJ2-3; 10 bases are a match to TRBD2. V lost 0 bases and J lost 2; bases outside the gene matches: 5. This CDR3 region has 17 residues. Germline V gives CDR1 WNHNN, CDR2 SYGVQD (reference sequence). CDR3 protein: CASSESRLAGVTDTQYF. The CDR3 coding sequence is TGCGCCAGCAGTGAGTCACGGCTAGCGGGAGTCACAGATACGCAGTATTTT.

This chain joins TRBV9 and TRBJ1-6; D perhaps matches TRBD1 (5 bases). Germline V gene data show CDR1 as SGDLS and CDR2 as YYNGEE. The CDR3 length is 13 residues. The ends were cut back, 0 bases at V and 11 bases at J, with 9 bases in the middle. The CDR3 protein is CASSVGRGAPLHF. Written as DNA, the CDR3 is TGTGCCAGCAGCGTAGGGAGGGGTGCACCCCTCCACTTT.

The chain links TRBV5-4 to TRBJ1-2, with TRBD1 matching 10 bases. Germline CDR1 reads SGHNT; CDR2 reads YYREEE (reference sequence). The V and J ends lost 0 bases and 7 bases, in that order; junction bases with no gene match: 9. The CDR3 covers 16 residues. As DNA, the CDR3 is TGTGCCAGCAGCTTGGTGGGACAGGGGAAGGCGGGTGGCTACACCTTC. Translation gives CASSLVGQGKAGGYTF.

This clone occurred once. The chain combines TRBV2 with TRBJ2-2; 7 bases match TRBD1. J gave up 3 bases and V 4 bases, and 8 bases lay outside the gene matches. The CDR3 length is 16 residues. Germline-derived CDR1 and CDR2 are SNHLY and FYNNEI. The CDR3 protein is CASSVLQGLDTGELFF. The CDR3 region has the DNA TGTGCCAGCAGTGTCCTACAGGGGTTGGACACCGGGGAGCTGTTTTTT.

V and J are TRBV30 and TRBJ2-7, with TRBD2 as a possible D gene (6 bases). Germline V gene lookup returns CDR1 GTSNPN and CDR2 SVGIG (reference sequence). This CDR3 region has 15 residues. The V end was cut by 0 bases, the J end by 4 bases, with 16 bases between. The CDR3 loop is CAWSVEGTRGYEQYF. The CDR3 DNA is TGTGCCTGGAGTGTAGAGGGTACACGGGGGTACGAGCAGTACTTC.

V usage is TRBV5-4 and J usage is TRBJ2-2, with TRBD2 matching 11 bases. The CDR3 is 15 amino acids. Germline lookup yields CDR1 SGHNT and CDR2 YYREEE (reference sequence). Trimming at V came to 3 bases and at J to 5 bases, leaving 3 bases not matched to a gene. CDR3 sequence reads: CASSSTSGGTGELFF. The CDR3 nucleotides read TGTGCCAGCAGCTCAACTAGCGGGGGAACCGGGGAGCTGTTTTTT.

The J gene is TRBJ1-2, the V gene TRBV3-1 (or the pseudogene TRBV3-2), with D maybe TRBD1 (6 bases). This CDR3 contains 16 residues. Trimming stripped 1 base from V and 0 bases from J, with 12 bases between. Germline V gene lookup returns CDR1 LGHDT and CDR2 YNNKEL (reference sequence). CDR3 region: CASSQGHRDANYGYTF. The CDR3 DNA reads TGTGCCAGCAGCCAAGGGCACAGGGACGCTAACTATGGCTACACCTTC.